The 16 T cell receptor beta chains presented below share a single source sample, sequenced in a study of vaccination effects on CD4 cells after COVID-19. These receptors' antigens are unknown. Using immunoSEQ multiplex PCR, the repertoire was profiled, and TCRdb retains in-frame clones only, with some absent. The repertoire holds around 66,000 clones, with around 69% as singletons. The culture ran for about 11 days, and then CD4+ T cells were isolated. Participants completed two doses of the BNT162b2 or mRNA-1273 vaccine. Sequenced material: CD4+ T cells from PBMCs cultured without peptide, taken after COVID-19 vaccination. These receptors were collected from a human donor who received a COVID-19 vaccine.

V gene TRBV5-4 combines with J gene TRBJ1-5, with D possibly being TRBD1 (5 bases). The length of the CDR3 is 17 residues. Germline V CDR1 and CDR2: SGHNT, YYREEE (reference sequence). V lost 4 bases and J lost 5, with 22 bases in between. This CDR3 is CASSPGGEGARDQPQHF. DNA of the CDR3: TGTGCCAGCAGCCCCGGCGGTGAAGGGGCACGGGATCAGCCCCAGCATTTT.

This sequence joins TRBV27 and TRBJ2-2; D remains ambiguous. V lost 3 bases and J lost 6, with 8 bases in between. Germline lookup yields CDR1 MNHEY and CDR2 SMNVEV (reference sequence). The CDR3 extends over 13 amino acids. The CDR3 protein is CASSLRRSGELFF. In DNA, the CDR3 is TGTGCCAGCAGTTTGAGACGCTCCGGGGAGCTGTTTTTT.

CDR3 loop: CAWSEDSRNQPQHF. CDR3 DNA sequence: TGTGCCTGGAGTGAAGACAGCCGCAATCAGCCCCAGCATTTT. This chain joins TRBV30 and TRBJ1-5, with D perhaps matching TRBD1 (5 bases). Germline CDR1 and CDR2: GTSNPN and SVGIG (reference sequence). V was shortened by 1 base and J by 2 bases, with 9 bases between the two germline ends. CDR3 length: 14 residues.

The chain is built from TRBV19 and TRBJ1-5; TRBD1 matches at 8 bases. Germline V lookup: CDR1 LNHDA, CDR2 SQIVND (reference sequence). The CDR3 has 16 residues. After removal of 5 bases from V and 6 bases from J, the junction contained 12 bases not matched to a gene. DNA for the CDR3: TGTGCCAGTAGTGCCTACGACAGGGGAAATGGTCAGCCCCAGCATTTT. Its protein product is CASSAYDRGNGQPQHF.

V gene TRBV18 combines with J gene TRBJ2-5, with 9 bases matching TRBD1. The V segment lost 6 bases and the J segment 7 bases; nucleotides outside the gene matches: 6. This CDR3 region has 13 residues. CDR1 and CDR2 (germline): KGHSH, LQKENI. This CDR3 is CASSRDREGTQYF. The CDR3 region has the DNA TGTGCCAGCTCTCGGGACAGGGAAGGGACCCAGTACTTC. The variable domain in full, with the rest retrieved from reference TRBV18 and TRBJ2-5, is NAGVMQNPRHLVRRRGQEARLRCSPMKGHSHVYWYRQLPEEGLKFMVYLQKENIIDESGMPKERFSAEFPKEGPSILRIQQVVRGDSAAYFCASSRDREGTQYFGPGTRLLVL.

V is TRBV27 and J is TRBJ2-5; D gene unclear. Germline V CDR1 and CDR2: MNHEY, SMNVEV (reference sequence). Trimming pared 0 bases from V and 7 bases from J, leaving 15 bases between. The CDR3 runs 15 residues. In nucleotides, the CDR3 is TGTGCCAGCAGTTTATCGATGGCCGGTTCGGGGACCCAGTACTTC. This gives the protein CASSLSMAGSGTQYF.

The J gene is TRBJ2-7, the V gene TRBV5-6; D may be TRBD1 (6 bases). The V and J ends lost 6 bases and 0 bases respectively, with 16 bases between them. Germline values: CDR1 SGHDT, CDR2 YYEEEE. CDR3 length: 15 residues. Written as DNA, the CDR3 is TGTGCCAGCACCTCCATGGACAGAGGCTCCTACGAGCAGTACGTC. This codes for CASTSMDRGSYEQYV.

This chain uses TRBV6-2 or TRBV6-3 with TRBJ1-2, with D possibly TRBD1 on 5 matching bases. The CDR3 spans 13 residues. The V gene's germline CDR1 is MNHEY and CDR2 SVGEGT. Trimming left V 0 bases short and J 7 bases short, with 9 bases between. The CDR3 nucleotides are TGTGCCAGCAGTTACTCCTCAGGGTTTGGCTACACCTTC. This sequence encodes CASSYSSGFGYTF.

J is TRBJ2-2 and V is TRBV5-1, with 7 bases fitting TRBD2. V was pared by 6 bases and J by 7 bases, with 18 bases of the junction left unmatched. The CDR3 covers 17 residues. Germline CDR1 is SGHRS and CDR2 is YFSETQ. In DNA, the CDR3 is TGCGCCAGCACCTCGGGGGTAGCGGGTCTCGGAGGCGGGGAGCTGTTTTTT. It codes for CASTSGVAGLGGGELFF.

CDR3 in amino acids: CASSGQAGNEKLFF. In DNA form, the CDR3 reads TGTGCCAGCAGCGGACAGGCCGGTAATGAAAAACTGTTTTTT. The V gene is TRBV6-5, the J gene TRBJ1-4, with 7 bases matching TRBD1. The J segment lost 4 bases and the V segment lost 6 bases, leaving 5 bases of the junction unmatched. Germline CDR1 MNHEY, CDR2 SVGAGI. CDR3 length: 14 residues.

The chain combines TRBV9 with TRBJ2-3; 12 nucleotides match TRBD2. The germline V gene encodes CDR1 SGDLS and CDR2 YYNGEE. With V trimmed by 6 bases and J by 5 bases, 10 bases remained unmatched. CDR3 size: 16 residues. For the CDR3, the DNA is TGTGCCAGCACCCAAGGGCAACTAGCGGGGGGAGATACGCAGTATTTT. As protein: CASTQGQLAGGDTQYF.

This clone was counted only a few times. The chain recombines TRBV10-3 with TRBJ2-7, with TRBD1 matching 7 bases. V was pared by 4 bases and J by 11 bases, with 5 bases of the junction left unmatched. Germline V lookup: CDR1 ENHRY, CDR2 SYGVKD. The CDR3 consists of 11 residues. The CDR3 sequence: CAISGQGRKYV. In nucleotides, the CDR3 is TGTGCCATCAGTGGACAGGGTAGGAAGTACGTC.

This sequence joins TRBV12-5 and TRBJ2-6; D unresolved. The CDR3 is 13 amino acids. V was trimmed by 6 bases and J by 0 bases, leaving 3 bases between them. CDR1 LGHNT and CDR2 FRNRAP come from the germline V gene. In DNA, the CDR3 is TGTGCTAGTGGAAGCTCTGGGGCCAACGTCCTGACTTTC. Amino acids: CASGSSGANVLTF.

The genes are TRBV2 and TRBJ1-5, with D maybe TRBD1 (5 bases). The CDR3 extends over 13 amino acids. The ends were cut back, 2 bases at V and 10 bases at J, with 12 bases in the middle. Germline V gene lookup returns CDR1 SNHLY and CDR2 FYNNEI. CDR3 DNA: TGTGCCAGCAGTGAAAACCCCAGGGTACCCCAGCATTTT. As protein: CASSENPRVPQHF.

The CDR3, as DNA: TGTGCCAGCAGCTCGGGGGGGCTCAGGGGTTTTGAAAAACTGTTTTTT. Translation: CASSSGGLRGFEKLFF. This chain connects TRBV7-9 to TRBJ1-4; a possible D gene is TRBD1 (6 bases). V shed 4 bases and J shed 7 bases, with 19 bases lying between them. Germline loops: CDR1 SEHNR, CDR2 FQNEAQ (reference sequence). This CDR3 contains 16 residues.

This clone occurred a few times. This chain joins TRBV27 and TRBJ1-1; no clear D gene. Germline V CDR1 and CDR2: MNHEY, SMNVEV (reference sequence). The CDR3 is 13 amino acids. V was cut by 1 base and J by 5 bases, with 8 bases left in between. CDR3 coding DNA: TGTGCCAGCAGTTTATATAGTCGTACTGAAGCTTTCTTT. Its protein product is CASSLYSRTEAFF.